Listed below are T cell receptor beta chains from one sample, sequenced in a study of blood T cell repertoires in COVID-19. The repertoire was sequenced with immunoSEQ multiplex PCR; TCRdb's copy has only in-frame clones and lacks some. The table has approximately 69,000 clones, roughly 81% seen once. The source material was peripheral blood. Receptor source: an older woman with acute or convalescent COVID-19. The CDR3 runs from the conserved cysteine through the conserved F or W. A D gene is named only where the DNA matches it firmly. The size field is filled for only some rows; it gives once, few, many or a size class.

v_call	d_call	j_call	clone_size	cdr3_nt	cdr3_aa
TRBV5-1	TRBD2	TRBJ2-1	NA	TGCGCCAGCAGCTTGGCTAGCGGGAGAGCAGGACAGTTCTTC	CASSLASGRAGQFF
TRBV9	NA	TRBJ1-2	NA	TGTGCCAGCAGCGTAGGCAGGGAAATAAACTATGGCTACACCTTC	CASSVGREINYGYTF
TRBV6-2/TRBV6-3	NA	TRBJ2-1	once	TGTGCCAGCAGTTACTCGGTAATTTGGATAGCCCGAGACCGTGAGCAGTTCTTC	CASSYSVIWIARDREQFF
TRBV6-5	TRBD1	TRBJ1-1	NA	TGTGCCAGCAGCCAACTGACAGGGGAAGCTTTCTTT	CASSQLTGEAFF
TRBV5-1	NA	TRBJ2-3	NA	TGCGCCAGCAGCCCTAGGTATTCCAGCACAGATACGCAGTATTTT	CASSPRYSSTDTQYF
TRBV7-8	NA	TRBJ2-7	NA	TGTGCCAACTGCTGGGACATAAAATCCCACGAGCAGTACTTC	CANCWDIKSHEQYF
TRBV27	NA	TRBJ1-4	NA	TGTGCCAGCAGTCCATCAGGGACAACTAATGAAAAACTGTTTTTT	CASSPSGTTNEKLFF
TRBV29-1	TRBD2	TRBJ2-1	few	TGCAGCGTTCGAGGAGGACTAGCGGGCTACAATGAGCAGTTCTTC	CSVRGGLAGYNEQFF
TRBV11-2	NA	TRBJ1-1	NA	TGTGCCAGCAGCCCCGCCGCGGGGAACACTGAAGCTTTCTTT	CASSPAAGNTEAFF
TRBV28	NA	TRBJ2-7	NA	TGTGCCAGCAGTCCCGACAGACGGCAGTACTTC	CASSPDRRQYF
TRBV9	NA	TRBJ1-4	NA	TGTGCCAGCAGCCACGGGGGTGGGGCAGAAAAACTGTTTTTT	CASSHGGGAEKLFF
TRBV5-1	TRBD2	TRBJ2-1	NA	TGCGCCAGCAGCTTGGGATTAGCGGGAGGTGCAAGATCCTACAATGAGCAGTTCTTC	CASSLGLAGGARSYNEQFF
TRBV6-1	NA	TRBJ2-1	NA	TGTGCCAGCAGTGAATCGCGGGCATACAATGAGCAGTTCTTC	CASSESRAYNEQFF
TRBV2	TRBD1	TRBJ2-7	few	TGTGCCAGCAGTGAAGCGTACGGACAGGGCTACGAGCAGTACTTC	CASSEAYGQGYEQYF
TRBV5-4	NA	TRBJ2-5	NA	TGTGCCAGCAGCCCCCCTCAAGAGACCCAGTACTTC	CASSPPQETQYF
TRBV28	NA	TRBJ1-5	few	TGTGCCAGCAGCCCCCAGGGCTTCAATCAGCCCCAGCATTTT	CASSPQGFNQPQHF
TRBV28	TRBD1	TRBJ2-7	few	TGTGCCACCTCGGGACAGGGTTACGAGCAGTACTTC	CATSGQGYEQYF
TRBV6-6	NA	TRBJ2-5	NA	TGTGCCAGCAGTTACCCGGCATGGACAGAAGAGACCCAGTACTTC	CASSYPAWTEETQYF
TRBV2	TRBD1	TRBJ1-2	NA	TGTGCCAGCAGTGAAGGGCGGGGACAGGCCTATGGCTACACCTTC	CASSEGRGQAYGYTF
TRBV27	NA	TRBJ1-1	NA	TGTGCCAGCAGTTTAGACAGTTACACTGAAGCTTTCTTT	CASSLDSYTEAFF
TRBV5-1	NA	TRBJ2-2	NA	TGCGCCAGTCAAACAGGGAGTAACACCGGGGAGCTGTTTTTT	CASQTGSNTGELFF
TRBV4-1	TRBD1	TRBJ2-3	NA	TGCGCCAGCAGCCAAGGGGACAGGGGATTAGATACGCAGTATTTT	CASSQGDRGLDTQYF
TRBV6-5	TRBD1	TRBJ1-1	NA	TGTGCCAGCCGAAGGGCCGGGACAGGAGGGACTGAAGCTTTCTTT	CASRRAGTGGTEAFF
TRBV20-1	TRBD2	TRBJ2-7	NA	TGCAGTGCTAGTGGACTAGCGGGAGACCCCAGCTCCTACGAGCAGTACTTC	CSASGLAGDPSSYEQYF
TRBV9	TRBD1	TRBJ1-5	NA	TGTGCCAGCAGCGCCCAGGACAGGGTGGGTCAGCCCCAGCATTTT	CASSAQDRVGQPQHF
TRBV3-1/TRBV3-2	TRBD2	TRBJ2-5	NA	TGTGCCAGCAGCCAAAATCCGGGACTAGCGGGTGCCGTGACCCAGTACTTC	CASSQNPGLAGAVTQYF
TRBV2	NA	TRBJ2-2	once	TGTGCCAGCAATACGGACACCACCGGGGAGCTGTTTTTT	CASNTDTTGELFF
TRBV5-8	NA	TRBJ2-7	once	TGTGCCAGCAGCGGGGTAGGGGGTAGGACCTACGAGCAGTACTTC	CASSGVGGRTYEQYF
TRBV5-6	TRBD1	TRBJ1-5	NA	TGTGCCAGCAGCGCCGGGACAGTCAGGAATCAGCCCCAGCATTTT	CASSAGTVRNQPQHF
TRBV7-9	NA	TRBJ1-6	NA	TGTGCCAGCAGCTTAGGACAGTTTAATAATTCACCCCTCCACTTT	CASSLGQFNNSPLHF
TRBV3-1/TRBV3-2	TRBD2	TRBJ2-7	NA	TGTGCCAGCAGCTATTCCGCAAGCGGGAGGGAGCAGTACTTC	CASSYSASGREQYF
TRBV28	TRBD2	TRBJ2-1	NA	TGTGCCAGCCGCCGAGGACTAGCTAACAATGAGCAGTTCTTC	CASRRGLANNEQFF
TRBV28	NA	TRBJ2-5	once	TGTGCCAGCAGGCGCGCAGGACTCGGAGAGACCCAGTACTTC	CASRRAGLGETQYF
TRBV18	TRBD1	TRBJ1-1	NA	TGTGCCAGCTCACCACCCCGACAGGGGTACACTGAAGCTTTCTTT	CASSPPRQGYTEAFF
TRBV11-2	NA	TRBJ1-2	NA	TGTGCCAGCAGCTTACAGGGGAGTGGCTACACCTTC	CASSLQGSGYTF
TRBV4-2	TRBD2	TRBJ2-7	NA	TGTGCCAGCAGCCAAGATAATCTTAGCGGGAGGTCCGAGCAGTACTTC	CASSQDNLSGRSEQYF
TRBV19	NA	TRBJ2-7	NA	TGTGCCAGTAGTATTGGTCAGGGGAGAAGTCGAGAGCAGTACTTC	CASSIGQGRSREQYF
TRBV28	TRBD1	TRBJ1-2	NA	TGTGCCAGCAGTCGGACAGGGGTCTTCTATGGCTACACCTTC	CASSRTGVFYGYTF
TRBV6-4	NA	TRBJ2-1	NA	TGTGCCAGCAGTGACTCTGCTAACTACAATGAGCAGTTCTTC	CASSDSANYNEQFF
TRBV13	TRBD2	TRBJ2-7	NA	TGTGCCAGCAGCTTAGCTGCACCAAGGAGCGGGAGCTCCTACGAGCAGTACTTC	CASSLAAPRSGSSYEQYF
TRBV14	NA	TRBJ2-1	NA	TGTGCCAGCAGCTTTCGCAGCGGGTCTCACAATGAGCAGTTCTTC	CASSFRSGSHNEQFF
TRBV18	TRBD2	TRBJ2-6	few	TGTGCCAGCTCACCTAAGCTAGCGGGTACCTCTGGGGCCAACGTCCTGACTTTC	CASSPKLAGTSGANVLTF
TRBV7-9	TRBD1	TRBJ1-2	few	TGTGCCAGCAGCCAGACAGGGGTTAACTATGGCTACACCTTC	CASSQTGVNYGYTF
TRBV19	TRBD1	TRBJ2-1	NA	TGTGCCAGTAGTAAGGGGGCTTGGAATGAGCAGTTCTTC	CASSKGAWNEQFF
TRBV7-2	TRBD1	TRBJ2-7	NA	TGTGCCAGCAGCATGTACGGGACAGTTTCCTACGAGCAGTACTTC	CASSMYGTVSYEQYF